This T cell receptor (beta chain) was found in a study of shared clonotypes between healthy human individuals. Clones were read by immunoSEQ multiplex PCR, and TCRdb kept only the in-frame ones, dropping some. The table includes roughly 2.5 million clones, 90% to 95% detected once. The CDR3 is 16 amino acids. Trimming took 4 bases from V and 0 from J, leaving 11 bases between them. Germline CDR1 SGHRS, CDR2 YFSETQ. Material for sequencing was naive CD4+ T cells sorted from blood. Subset specified: CD45RA+ positively selected. The receptor comes from a young man in good health. The chain recombines TRBV5-1 with TRBJ2-6, with D uncertain. The CDR3 coding sequence is TGCGCCAGCAGCCCCGTACCCCACTCTGGGGCCAACGTCCTGACTTTC. This translates into CASSPVPHSGANVLTF.